The present TCR beta chain was sequenced within a study of regulatory T cells in long-lasting Graves disease. Through Arm-PCR of CDR3 regions and iRepertoire HTBI primers, TCR beta libraries were built. MiXCR was run by TCRdb on the multiplex PCR reads, yielding one entry per CDR3 protein. The table has more than 300,000 distinct CDR3 sequences, around 15% seen once. As for time point: newly diagnosed GD, antithyroid drugs for less than 3 months. PBMCs provided the RNA from which the TCR library was made. V shed 0 bases and J shed 2 bases, with 7 bases lying between them. Germline CDR1 and CDR2: SGDLS and YYNGEE. The length of the CDR3 is 14 residues. The sample also formed part of further work on T cells in Graves' hyperthyroidism and ophthalmopathy.

The chain employs TRBV9 and TRBJ2-3; unclear D gene. Source: peripheral blood mononuclear cells (PBMCs), taken at new diagnosis, from a patient treated with antithyroid drugs. The source of this sequence is a woman younger than 30 with Graves disease. The CDR3 loop reads CASSVVDVTDTQYF. DNA for the CDR3: TGTGCCAGCAGCGTAGTGGATGTCACAGATACGCAGTATTTT.